This passage covers 7 T cell receptor beta chains from one sample sequenced in a study of T cells in Graves' hyperthyroidism and ophthalmopathy. TCR beta CDR3 regions were amplified from RNA. In the first-round RT-PCR of the TCR CDR3, the HTBI primer set was used. One entry per CDR3 protein, called by TCRdb with MiXCR from the multiplex PCR reads. This sample has over 700,000 distinct CDR3 sequences, with 35% to 45% found just once. The sample comprised blood. These receptors all stem from a man younger than 35 with Graves' hyperthyroidism.

As DNA, the CDR3 is TGTGCCAGCAGCTTAAGCCGTGACCTCAGCTACGAGCAGTACTTC. Its protein is CASSLSRDLSYEQYF. This chain connects TRBV11-2 to TRBJ2-7; D is unclear. Trimming cost V 2 bases and J 3 bases, with 14 bases left between them. This CDR3 spans 15 amino acids. In germline, CDR1 is SGHAT, CDR2 FQNNGV.

V is TRBV29-1 and J is TRBJ1-2, with a weak D call TRBD1 (5 bases). Germline V gene sequence: CDR1 SQVTM, CDR2 ANQGSEA. This CDR3 comprises 12 residues. CDR3 loop: CSPRGAVYGYTF. In DNA form, the CDR3 reads TGCAGTCCCAGAGGGGCGGTCTATGGCTACACCTTC.

This chain connects TRBV6-2 or TRBV6-3 to TRBJ2-5; unclear D gene. Germline CDR1 reads MNHEY; CDR2 reads SVGEGT. V lost 2 bases and J lost 9, with 16 bases in between. The CDR3 is 14 amino acids. The CDR3 DNA is TGTGCCAGCAGTTACGGGGTAGCCCAAGGGTCCCAGTACTTC. Translating gives CASSYGVAQGSQYF.

The chain employs TRBV4-3 and TRBJ2-5, with D hard to call. The CDR3 spans 15 residues. The germline V and J ends were trimmed by 0 bases and 4 bases, with 12 bases remaining between them. From germline, CDR1 is LGHNA and CDR2 YSLEER. This CDR3 is CASSQENVLGETQYF. The CDR3 DNA follows: TGCGCCAGCAGCCAAGAAAACGTTTTGGGAGAGACCCAGTACTTC.

This clonotype was observed at least ten times. The chain has TRBV10-3 and TRBJ1-5, with 8 bases matching TRBD1. Per germline, CDR1 ENHRY and CDR2 SYGVKD. The junction had 4 bases not matched to a gene; V was cut back by 0 bases and J by 6 bases. CDR3 length: 15 residues. CDR3 sequence reads: CAISESRTGTQPQHF. The CDR3, as DNA: TGTGCCATCAGTGAGTCAAGGACAGGGACTCAGCCCCAGCATTTT.

Remarks on this clonotype: Only one base separates this from a far larger clonotype, so it likely reflects a read error. Without the conserved terminal phenylalanine or tryptophan, this CDR3 likely stems from a read error. As DNA, the CDR3 is TGTGCCAGCAGCCTGAGGACCGGGGAGCTGTTTCTT. Translated: CASSLRTGELFL. This rearrangement joins TRBV7-2 to TRBJ2-2, with D unclear. The V and J ends lost 5 bases and 5 bases respectively, with 6 bases between them. The V gene's germline CDR1 is SGHTA and CDR2 FQGNSA. The CDR3 contains 12 residues.

The V call is TRBV29-1, the J call TRBJ2-1, with no clear D. The germline gives CDR1 SQVTM, CDR2 ANQGSEA. The ends were cut back, 3 bases at V and 4 bases at J, with 4 bases in the middle. This CDR3 spans 11 amino acids. CDR3 nucleotides: TGCAGCGTTGACGGGTACAATGAGCAGTTCTTC. The encoded protein is CSVDGYNEQFF.